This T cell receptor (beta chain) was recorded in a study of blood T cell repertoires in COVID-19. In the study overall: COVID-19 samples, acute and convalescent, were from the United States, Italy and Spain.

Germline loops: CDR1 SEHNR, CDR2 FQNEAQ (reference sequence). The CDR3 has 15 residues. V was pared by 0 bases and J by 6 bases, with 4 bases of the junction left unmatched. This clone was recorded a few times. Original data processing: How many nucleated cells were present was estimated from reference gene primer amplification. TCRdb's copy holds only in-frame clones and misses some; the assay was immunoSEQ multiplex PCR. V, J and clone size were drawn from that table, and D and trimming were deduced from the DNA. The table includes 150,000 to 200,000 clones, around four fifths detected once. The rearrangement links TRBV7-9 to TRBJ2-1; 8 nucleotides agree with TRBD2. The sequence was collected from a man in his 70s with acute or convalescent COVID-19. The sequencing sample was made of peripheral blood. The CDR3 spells CASSLALSGGNEQFF. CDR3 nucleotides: TGTGCCAGCAGCTTAGCGTTGAGCGGGGGCAATGAGCAGTTCTTC.